This T cell receptor (beta chain) was recovered during a study of T cell responses to AZD1222 COVID-19 vaccine. Across the whole study: Samples with a second dose at about 4 or about 12 weeks were pooled together.

TCRdb's copy holds only in-frame clones and misses some; the assay was immunoSEQ multiplex PCR. The sample consists of over 100,000 clones, 88% of them appearing once. This CDR3 comprises 14 residues. In germline, CDR1 is KGHSY, CDR2 FQNENV. Trimming stripped 0 bases from V and 4 bases from J, with 10 bases between. To note about this clone: Antigen specificity is unknown.

Study results and limitations: Clonal diversity was possibly underestimated; the donors were predominantly white British and more often female. Spike as a whole was targeted by vaccine-associated CD4 TCRs, dominant at 160-218 and 743-854. Reportedly, nearly half of unique spike TCRs recognized epitopes outside B.1.351/B.1.1.7 mutations.

The sequence came from an adult in good health. This specimen consisted of peripheral blood, obtained on day 0 of AZD1222 vaccination. The gene calls are TRBV16 and TRBJ2-7, with D perhaps assigned TRBD1 or TRBD2 (5 bases each). CDR3 coding DNA: TGTGCCAGCAGCCAATCCTTCTGGGGGTACGAGCAGTACTTC. It is translated as CASSQSFWGYEQYF.